This TCR beta chain was identified in a study of blood T cell repertoires in COVID-19. Study summary: Acute and convalescent COVID-19 specimens originated in the United States, Italy and Spain. Nucleic acid was either cDNA or gDNA, and it came from T cells, B-cell-depleted T cells, or PBMCs.

Authors' data handling: Reference gene primers were amplified, and this amplification served to estimate nucleated cell counts. Here immunoSEQ multiplex PCR was the method, and the copy in TCRdb shows in-frame clones only, minus some. V, J and clone size derive from that table, while D and trimming were established from the DNA sequence. The top ten hold 4.6% of the sample, which has under 350,000 clones, 85% to 90% seen once. The CDR3 runs to 13 residues. V trimming: 7 bases; J trimming: 5 bases; junction bases outside the gene matches: 4. Germline assignment: CDR1 SQVTM and CDR2 ANQGSEA. J is TRBJ1-5 and V is TRBV29-1; TRBD1 matches 11 bases. The specimen sequenced was peripheral blood. This receptor was identified in a man aged 35 to 55 with acute or convalescent COVID-19. The CDR3 nucleotides read TGCAGCGCCGGACAGGGGGCTGATCAGCCCCAGCATTTT. It encodes CSAGQGADQPQHF.